This T cell receptor beta chain stems from a study of graft-versus-host responses after intestinal transplantation. Study summary: Recipients obtained multivisceral, liver-intestinal, or isolated intestinal transplants. The study gave all recipients anti-thymocyte globulin induction, then tacrolimus and steroids for 2 to 3 years.

The repertoire was sequenced with immunoSEQ multiplex PCR; TCRdb's copy has only in-frame clones and lacks some. Of some 13,000 clones in the sample, 80% to 90% were seen once. The CDR3 runs 14 residues. The V gene lost 5 bases and the J gene lost 0 bases, with 10 bases spanning the gap. The germline CDR1 and CDR2 sequences are MNHEY and SVGAGI. The gene calls are TRBV6-5 and TRBJ1-1; D is perhaps TRBD1 (5 bases). The receptor's source is a human patient who received an intestinal transplant, so some T cells may come from the graft donor. The sequenced sample was PBMCs, obtained after intestinal transplantation. The CDR3 protein is CASSDRSLNTEAFF. CDR3 bases: TGTGCCAGCAGTGACAGATCCCTGAACACTGAAGCTTTCTTT.